Following are 25 T cell receptor beta chains from one sample sequenced in a study of T-cell reconstitution after alpha-beta-depleted transplantation in children. The authors prepared the TCRbeta library with unique molecular identifiers. Via MiXCR, TCRdb re-called the PCR reads, giving one row per CDR3 protein. The repertoire has about 980,000 distinct CDR3 sequences, less than 30% of them found once; the top ten carry roughly 30%. This specimen consisted of PBMCs, mostly from graft donor cells, obtained 360 days after TCRalphabeta/CD19-depleted stem cell transplant. These receptors were obtained from a boy under two years old who had a stem cell transplant for SCID, so the T cells may come from the graft donor.

The chain uses TRBV20-1 and TRBJ2-7; 10 nucleotides align to TRBD1. Per germline, CDR1 DFQATT and CDR2 SNEGSKA (reference sequence). J was trimmed by 5 bases and V by 4 bases; bases with no gene match: 8. The CDR3 contains 14 residues. The CDR3 here is CSATQGQGNHEQYF. The DNA for the CDR3 is TGCAGTGCTACCCAGGGACAGGGGAACCACGAGCAGTACTTC.

The chain employs TRBV15 and TRBJ2-7, with D hard to call. The germline gives CDR1 LNHNV, CDR2 YYDKDF (reference sequence). The length of the CDR3 is 11 residues. V lost 8 bases, J lost 3 bases, and 8 bases lay in between. Written as DNA, the CDR3 is TGTGCCACCGGGTCCTACTACGAGCAGTACTTC. Protein: CATGSYYEQYF.

This sequence joins TRBV6-5 and TRBJ2-7; tentatively, D is TRBD1 (5 bases). Trimming left V 2 bases short and J 1 base short, with 9 bases between. Per germline, CDR1 MNHEY and CDR2 SVGAGI. The CDR3 contains 14 residues. The CDR3 reads CASSYLDRSYEQYF. CDR3 nucleotide sequence: TGTGCCAGCAGTTACCTCGACAGATCCTACGAGCAGTACTTC.

The V call is TRBV12-3 or TRBV12-4, the J call TRBJ2-7; D is unclear. This CDR3 has 13 amino acids. V lost 6 bases, J lost 4 bases, and 13 bases lay in between. CDR3 nucleotides: TGTGCCAGCAGGAAGGACGCAACGTACGAGCAGTACTTC. It translates to CASRKDATYEQYF.

This clonotype was seen a few times. The chain is built from TRBV9 and TRBJ1-2; D is perhaps TRBD1 (6 bases). The length of the CDR3 is 15 residues. V lost 0 bases and J 2 bases, leaving 11 bases between the germline ends. CDR1 SGDLS and CDR2 YYNGEE come from the germline V gene. The CDR3 nucleotides are TGTGCCAGCAGCGTAGGACGAGACAGGAACTATGGCTACACCTTC. The encoded protein is CASSVGRDRNYGYTF.

The J gene is TRBJ2-5, the V gene TRBV2, with a weak D call TRBD2 (5 bases). Germline CDR1 SNHLY, CDR2 FYNNEI. The CDR3 sequence is 17 residues long. Trimming shortened V by 4 bases and J by 3 bases, and 21 bases separated the two germline ends. This CDR3 reads CASSVFGLPDGKETQYF. CDR3 sequence (DNA): TGTGCCAGCAGTGTTTTCGGGCTCCCGGACGGGAAAGAGACCCAGTACTTC.

The genes are TRBV2 and TRBJ2-5, with D unresolved. The CDR3 contains 14 residues. V was pared by 4 bases and J by 2 bases, with 11 bases between. The germline V gene has CDR1 SNHLY and CDR2 FYNNEI. Written as DNA, the CDR3 is TGTGCCAGCAGTGTAATAGAGCGTCAAGAGACCCAGTACTTC. Translating gives CASSVIERQETQYF.

The V gene is TRBV13, the J gene TRBJ1-1; D gene unclear. Trimming cost V 1 base and J 4 bases, with 13 bases left between them. CDR3 length: 15 residues. Germline V gives CDR1 PRHDT, CDR2 FYEKMQ (reference sequence). The CDR3 loop reads CASSLEQTRGTEAFF. CDR3 DNA sequence: TGTGCCAGCAGCTTAGAGCAGACAAGAGGCACTGAAGCTTTCTTT. Full variable domain (outside the CDR3, taken from reference TRBV13 and TRBJ1-1): AAGVIQSPRHLIKEKRETATLKCYPIPRHDTVYWYQQGPGQDPQFLISFYEKMQSDKGSIPDRFSAQQFSDYHSELNMSSLELGDSALYFCASSLEQTRGTEAFFGQGTRLTVV.

V usage is TRBV4-1 and J usage is TRBJ1-1; perhaps TRBD1 as D (6 bases). There are 17 residues in the CDR3. The V and J ends lost 0 bases and 6 bases respectively, with 20 bases between them. Per the germline V gene, CDR1 is MGHRA and CDR2 is YSYEKL. CDR3 nucleotides: TGCGCCAGCAGCCAAGATTGGAGAGGGATCAACAGGGCTGAAGCTTTCTTT. Translating gives CASSQDWRGINRAEAFF.

The chain uses TRBV30 and TRBJ1-2; no reliable D call. Looked up from germline, CDR1 is GTSNPN and CDR2 is SVGIG (reference sequence). Between the trimmed V and J ends, which lost 1 base and 6 bases, there was a span of 9 bases. The CDR3 consists of 12 residues. CDR3 amino acids: CAWSEIAHGYTF. CDR3 nucleotides: TGTGCCTGGAGTGAAATCGCCCATGGCTACACCTTC.

This clonotype appeared a few times. J is TRBJ2-1 and V is TRBV7-3; 10 positions agree with TRBD2. The CDR3 has 14 residues. V gave up 2 bases and J gave up 10 bases; unmatched junction bases: 5. From germline, CDR1 is SGHTA and CDR2 FQGTGA. The CDR3 spells CASSLGTSDREQFF. In nucleotides, the CDR3 is TGTGCCAGCAGCTTAGGGACTAGCGATCGGGAGCAGTTCTTC.

This chain uses TRBV4-3 with TRBJ1-4; 9 nucleotides align to TRBD1. J gave up 8 bases and V 4 bases, and 8 bases lay outside the gene matches. The CDR3 length is 15 residues. Germline values: CDR1 LGHNA, CDR2 YSLEER. This CDR3 is CASSRAGTGPEKLFF. The CDR3 nucleotides read TGCGCCAGCAGCCGGGCCGGGACAGGGCCGGAAAAACTGTTTTTT.

V usage is TRBV28 and J usage is TRBJ2-7; 9 bases match TRBD2. V dropped 7 bases and J dropped 3; count of bases not matched to a gene: 13. The germline CDR1 and CDR2 sequences are MDHEN and SYDVKM. The CDR3 is made up of 16 amino acids. DNA for the CDR3: TGTGCCAGCACCTCCCGTGGGCGGGGGGGATTCTACGAGCAGTACTTC. It encodes CASTSRGRGGFYEQYF.

This chain uses TRBV24-1 with TRBJ2-3, with TRBD2 matching 8 bases. Germline V gene sequence: CDR1 KGHDR, CDR2 SFDVKD. The junction had 4 bases not matched to a gene; V was cut back by 5 bases and J by 1 base. The CDR3 is made up of 15 amino acids. DNA of the CDR3: TGTGCCACCAGTGGGGGGACTAGGGGCACAGATACGCAGTATTTT. Its protein is CATSGGTRGTDTQYF.

The chain uses TRBV29-1 and TRBJ2-1; D unclear. CDR3 length: 14 residues. V was shortened by 2 bases and J by 2 bases, with 10 bases between the two germline ends. The germline gives CDR1 SQVTM, CDR2 ANQGSEA. The CDR3 nucleotides are TGCAGCGTTGAAACACAGAGGCCCTACAATGAGCAGTTCTTC. This codes for CSVETQRPYNEQFF.

In nucleotides, the CDR3 is TGTGCCAGCAGTCATTTCGTAGGTATCTACGAGCAGTACTTC. Translation gives CASSHFVGIYEQYF. This chain uses TRBV12-3 or TRBV12-4 with TRBJ2-7; D uncertain. The CDR3 sequence is 14 residues long. V lost 5 bases and J 3 bases, leaving 14 bases between the germline ends.

The rearrangement joins TRBV12-3 or TRBV12-4 to TRBJ2-7, with D possibly being TRBD1 or TRBD2 (5 bases each). This CDR3 has 12 residues. The V and J ends lost 3 bases and 5 bases respectively, with 8 bases between them. The CDR3 sequence: CASSFEGNEQYF. CDR3 sequence (DNA): TGTGCCAGCAGTTTTGAGGGGAACGAGCAGTACTTC.

This sequence joins TRBV20-1 and TRBJ2-1; 8 bases are shared with TRBD2. V shed 6 bases, J shed 3 bases, and the junction held 13 bases outside the gene matches. From germline, CDR1 is DFQATT and CDR2 SNEGSKA (reference sequence). This CDR3 has 16 residues. The CDR3 protein is CSAETRTSPLYNEQFF. The CDR3 DNA follows: TGCAGTGCAGAAACGCGGACTAGCCCACTCTACAATGAGCAGTTCTTC.

This chain uses TRBV6-1 with TRBJ1-5; 12 nucleotides line up with TRBD1. CDR3 length equals 16 residues. J gave up 0 bases and V 7 bases, and 4 bases lay outside the gene matches. CDR1 and CDR2 (germline): MNHNS, SASEGT. The CDR3 loop reads CASKGQGAPSNQPQHF. For the CDR3, the DNA is TGTGCCAGCAAGGGACAGGGGGCCCCTAGCAATCAGCCCCAGCATTTT.

Regarding this clonotype: At one end the junction does not follow the germline gene, possibly because of a read error. The V call is TRBV7-2, the J call TRBJ2-6, with 8 bases fitting TRBD2. The CDR3 has 17 residues. Per germline, CDR1 SGHTA and CDR2 FQGNSA. The CDR3 is CATSLAGLQRYANVLTF. The CDR3 DNA reads as TGTGCCACCAGCTTAGCGGGACTGCAGAGGTACGCCAACGTCCTGACTTTC.

The gene calls are TRBV20-1 and TRBJ1-6, with D possibly being TRBD1 (5 bases). The CDR3 totals 13 residues. Trimming cost V 2 bases and J 8 bases, with 10 bases left between them. Germline lookup yields CDR1 DFQATT and CDR2 SNEGSKA (reference sequence). The CDR3 coding sequence is TGCAGTGCTAGACAGGGTACGGATTCACCCCTCCACTTT. Translation gives CSARQGTDSPLHF.

This clonotype has a handful of counts. This sequence joins TRBV9 and TRBJ2-1; a weak D match, TRBD1 (6 bases). The germline gives CDR1 SGDLS, CDR2 YYNGEE. The CDR3 covers 13 residues. Trimming pared 4 bases from V and 6 bases from J, leaving 11 bases between. The CDR3 DNA reads TGTGCCAGCAGCCTTCACAGGGTCAATGAGCAGTTCTTC. Amino acids: CASSLHRVNEQFF.

A few counts support this clonotype. This chain connects TRBV19 to TRBJ2-2; TRBD1 matches 7 bases. Germline assignment: CDR1 LNHDA and CDR2 SQIVND (reference sequence). V shed 2 bases, J shed 1 base, and the junction held 1 base outside the gene matches. This CDR3 comprises 15 residues. The CDR3 protein is CASSIRDRNTGELFF. The CDR3 DNA sequence: TGTGCCAGTAGTATACGGGACAGGAACACCGGGGAGCTGTTTTTT.

This clonotype showed up many times. The chain carries TRBV20-1 and TRBJ2-5; possibly TRBD1 for D (6 bases). The ends were cut back, 4 bases at V and 1 base at J, with 7 bases in the middle. This CDR3 is built from 12 residues. The germline gives CDR1 DFQATT, CDR2 SNEGSKA (reference sequence). The CDR3 sequence: CSANRAQETQYF. The CDR3 DNA sequence: TGCAGTGCTAACAGGGCCCAAGAGACCCAGTACTTC.

V usage is TRBV20-1 and J usage is TRBJ1-1; possibly TRBD1 for D (6 bases). The V gene's germline CDR1 is DFQATT and CDR2 SNEGSKA (reference sequence). V shed 0 bases and J shed 5 bases, with 13 bases lying between them. The CDR3 extends over 14 amino acids. CDR3 amino acids: CSARDQLQGTEAFF. CDR3 bases: TGCAGTGCTAGAGATCAGCTCCAGGGGACTGAAGCTTTCTTT.